The 18 T cell receptor beta chains reported below all come from one sample, sequenced in a study of response to subunit inactivated influenza vaccine (dated by TCRdb to 2016 to 2019). Receptor libraries were prepared by RT-PCR. The sequencer was an Illumina HiSeq 2500. TCRdb trimmed the raw reads at Q25, called clones with MiXCR and kept productive beta chains. All rows with the same CDR3 protein become a single entry with the most common DNA and genes. Here the sample has roughly 700,000 distinct CDR3 sequences; 14% occur a single time. The ten largest clones add up to approximately 7% of the sample. The sample consisted of PBMCs from blood, taken approximately 15 days before vaccination. All receptors come from a man aged 45-65 years who received an inactivated influenza vaccine. Donor details come from another sample of the same person, matched by shared clones.

This chain links TRBV6-2 or TRBV6-3 with TRBJ2-7; 9 bases agree with TRBD2. This CDR3 contains 13 residues. Germline V gene sequence: CDR1 MNHEY, CDR2 SVGEGT. J lost 3 bases, V lost 8 bases, and 5 bases had no gene match. CDR3 coding DNA: TGTGCCAGCCGGGCGACTAGCGGCTACGAGCAGTACTTC. Protein product: CASRATSGYEQYF.

The chain combines TRBV5-1 with TRBJ2-1, with TRBD2 identical over 10 bases. CDR3 size: 15 residues. Unmatched junction bases numbered 8, after V lost 4 bases and J lost 7 bases. CDR1 is SGHRS and CDR2 is YFSETQ in the germline V gene. This CDR3 is CASSPEAGGRNEQFF. The DNA of the CDR3 is TGCGCCAGCAGCCCGGAAGCGGGAGGGCGGAATGAGCAGTTCTTC.

This sequence joins TRBV5-1 and TRBJ2-2; D is ambiguous. The V and J ends lost 0 bases and 4 bases respectively, with 10 bases between them. The CDR3 has 15 amino acids. Germline assignment: CDR1 SGHRS and CDR2 YFSETQ. The chain's CDR3 is CASSLGPGITGELFF. DNA for the CDR3: TGCGCCAGCAGCTTGGGGCCAGGTATCACCGGGGAGCTGTTTTTT. Complete variable domain (other parts from reference TRBV5-1 and TRBJ2-2): KAGVTQTPRYLIKTRGQQVTLSCSPISGHRSVSWYQQTPGQGLQFLFEYFSETQRNKGNFPGRFSGRQFSNSRSEMNVSTLELGDSALYLCASSLGPGITGELFFGEGSRLTVL.

This clonotype was observed a handful of times. This sequence joins TRBV7-9 and TRBJ2-3, with 10 positions matching TRBD1. Trimming took 3 bases from V and 3 from J; bases not matched to a gene: 6. Germline V lookup: CDR1 SEHNR, CDR2 FQNEAQ (reference sequence). This CDR3 has 16 residues. The DNA for the CDR3 is TGTGCCAGCAGCTTCTTATGGACAGGGGGTACAGATACGCAGTATTTT. This translates into CASSFLWTGGTDTQYF. Supplemented by reference TRBV7-9 and TRBJ2-3, the full variable domain reads DTGVSQNPRHKITKRGQNVTFRCDPISEHNRLYWYRQTLGQGPEFLTYFQNEAQLEKSRLLSDRFSAERPKGSFSTLEIQRTEQGDSAMYLCASSFLWTGGTDTQYFGPGTRLTVL.

The gene calls are TRBV6-1 and TRBJ2-6; D gene uncertain. The CDR3 is 16 amino acids. Germline CDR1 and CDR2: MNHNS and SASEGT. V shed 6 bases and J shed 2 bases, with 14 bases lying between them. As DNA, the CDR3 is TGTGCCAGCAGCCAAAAGCAAGGCCCTGGGGCCAACGTCCTGACTTTC. Its protein is CASSQKQGPGANVLTF.

The sample holds one count of this clonotype. The gene calls are TRBV20-1 and TRBJ2-3; tentatively, D is TRBD1 (5 bases). The CDR3 is made up of 12 amino acids. Germline V gene sequence: CDR1 DFQATT, CDR2 SNEGSKA (reference sequence). Deletions cut 5 bases from V and 4 bases from J, with 10 bases between. CDR3 sequence: CSAGLGADTQYF. As DNA, the CDR3 is TGCAGTGCTGGATTAGGGGCAGATACGCAGTATTTT.

This clonotype showed up just a few times. This chain links TRBV20-1 with TRBJ2-1; TRBD2 agrees at 10 bases. Looked up from germline, CDR1 is DFQATT and CDR2 is SNEGSKA (reference sequence). Germline trimming cut 7 bases from V and 2 bases from J; bases unmatched to any gene: 2. The CDR3 sequence is 13 residues long. DNA for the CDR3: TGCAGTGGGAGCGGGGGGGCCTACAATGAGCAGTTCTTC. As protein: CSGSGGAYNEQFF.

This clonotype showed up just a few times. The J gene is TRBJ2-5, the V gene TRBV11-2; a possible D gene is TRBD1 (6 bases). The CDR3 length is 15 residues. Trimming pared 5 bases from V and 1 base from J, leaving 14 bases between. Germline CDR1 is SGHAT and CDR2 is FQNNGV. CDR3 loop: CASSIHRAPQETQYF. Written as DNA, the CDR3 is TGTGCCAGCAGCATTCACAGGGCCCCCCAAGAGACCCAGTACTTC.

This clonotype was seen only a few times. V and J are TRBV25-1 and TRBJ1-1; 8 bases agree with TRBD1. CDR1 MGHDK and CDR2 SYGVNS come from the germline V gene. V lost 8 bases, J lost 3 bases, and 11 bases stayed unmatched. This CDR3 has 15 amino acids. The CDR3 is CASEKLQGADTEAFF. The CDR3 DNA is TGTGCCAGCGAGAAGTTGCAGGGGGCGGACACTGAAGCTTTCTTT.

This clonotype occurred a few times. This chain connects TRBV4-3 to TRBJ2-5; D is undetermined. The CDR3 runs to 16 residues. Trimming took 0 bases from V and 4 from J, leaving 15 bases between them. Germline assignment: CDR1 LGHNA and CDR2 YSLEER. CDR3 nucleotides: TGCGCCAGCAGCCAAGACGTGGGCAGACAAAGAGAGACCCAGTACTTC. It codes for CASSQDVGRQRETQYF.

The genes are TRBV25-1 and TRBJ2-7; 8 bases are a match to TRBD2. Germline V gene data show CDR1 as MGHDK and CDR2 as SYGVNS. J gave up 6 bases and V 0 bases, and 10 bases lay outside the gene matches. CDR3 length: 16 amino acids. CDR3 in amino acids: CASSEYGGTSPGEQYF. In DNA form, the CDR3 reads TGTGCCAGCAGTGAATACGGCGGGACTAGTCCGGGCGAGCAGTACTTC.

This clonotype was recorded at least ten times. The chain combines TRBV9 with TRBJ2-2; 7 nucleotides agree with TRBD2. The CDR3 extends over 15 amino acids. Germline V gene data show CDR1 as SGDLS and CDR2 as YYNGEE. V lost 0 bases, J lost 4 bases, and 3 bases stayed unmatched. In DNA form, the CDR3 reads TGTGCCAGCAGCGTAGGGGGAGGGACCACCGGGGAGCTGTTTTTT. Translating gives CASSVGGGTTGELFF.

Many counts were recorded for this clonotype. This rearrangement joins TRBV5-1 to TRBJ1-5; D is ambiguous. Germline V gene sequence: CDR1 SGHRS, CDR2 YFSETQ. The V end was cut by 0 bases, the J end by 3 bases, with 10 bases between. This CDR3 is built from 15 residues. In nucleotides, the CDR3 is TGCGCCAGCAGCTTGGGGACCATCGACAATCAGCCCCAGCATTTT. The encoded protein is CASSLGTIDNQPQHF.

Only a few counts were recorded for this clonotype. This rearrangement joins TRBV7-2 to TRBJ2-1; 7 positions agree with TRBD2. CDR1 is SGHTA and CDR2 is FQGNSA in the germline V gene. The J segment lost 7 bases and the V segment lost 8 bases, leaving 5 bases of the junction unmatched. CDR3 length equals 12 residues. In nucleotides, the CDR3 is TGTGCCAGCGGGGGGGTGGGAAATGAGCAGTTCTTC. This sequence encodes CASGGVGNEQFF.

This clonotype was detected only a few times. The gene calls are TRBV11-2 and TRBJ2-7; TRBD2 matches 11 bases. The CDR3 sequence is 15 residues long. Per germline, CDR1 SGHAT and CDR2 FQNNGV. The V and J ends lost 0 bases and 6 bases, in that order; junction bases with no gene match: 4. The CDR3 DNA reads TGTGCCAGCAGCTTAGATAGCGGGGGGGCCCCCGAGCAGTACTTC. Translating gives CASSLDSGGAPEQYF.

V usage is TRBV5-1 and J usage is TRBJ2-3, with TRBD2 matching over 7 bases. V trimming: 1 base; J trimming: 5 bases; junction bases outside the gene matches: 4. The V gene's germline CDR1 is SGHRS and CDR2 YFSETQ. The length of the CDR3 is 14 residues. The CDR3 DNA reads TGCGCCAGCAGCTTGAGCGGGGTAAGAGATACGCAGTATTTT. It encodes CASSLSGVRDTQYF.

The chain is built from TRBV10-3 and TRBJ2-1; TRBD1 or TRBD2 may be the D gene (5 bases each). V shed 6 bases and J shed 4 bases, with 19 bases lying between them. CDR1 ENHRY and CDR2 SYGVKD come from the germline V gene. The CDR3 contains 16 residues. CDR3 region: CAIRSGRDLTYNEQFF. In DNA, the CDR3 is TGTGCCATCAGATCGGGGCGTGACCTAACGTACAATGAGCAGTTCTTC.

The chain employs TRBV7-2 and TRBJ2-3, with TRBD2 matching 7 bases. The length of the CDR3 is 15 residues. The germline V gene encodes CDR1 SGHTA and CDR2 FQGNSA. J gave up 1 base and V 5 bases, and 6 bases lay outside the gene matches. The CDR3 is CASSQGLPGTDTQYF. The CDR3 nucleotides read TGTGCCAGCAGCCAGGGACTACCGGGCACAGATACGCAGTATTTT. Full variable domain (outside the CDR3, taken from reference TRBV7-2 and TRBJ2-3): GAGVSQSPSNKVTEKGKDVELRCDPISGHTALYWYRQSLGQGLEFLIYFQGNSAPDKSGLPSDRFSAERTGGSVSTLTIQRTQQEDSAVYLCASSQGLPGTDTQYFGPGTRLTVL.